This entry describes one T cell receptor beta chain. The sample belongs to a study of blood T cell repertoires in COVID-19. About the research overall: From T cells, B-cell-depleted T cells, or PBMCs came the material, which was cDNA or gDNA.

V dropped 5 bases and J dropped 2 bases, with 7 bases sitting between them. In germline, CDR1 is SGHRS, CDR2 YFSETQ. CDR3 length equals 13 residues. The authors' processing: Reference gene primers were amplified, and this amplification served to estimate nucleated cell counts. Using immunoSEQ multiplex PCR, the repertoire was profiled, and TCRdb retains in-frame clones only, with some absent. V and J calls and clone size follow that table, whereas D and trimming were derived from the DNA. This table has some 200,000 clones, 83% appearing once. This receptor was taken from a woman aged 30 to 39 with COVID-19, enrolled during active disease. The chain employs TRBV5-1 and TRBJ1-4, with TRBD1 as a possible D gene (6 bases). The sample was peripheral blood. The DNA for the CDR3 is TGCGCCAGCAGAACAGGGACTAATGAAAAACTGTTTTTT. As protein: CASRTGTNEKLFF.